This entry lists 2 T cell receptor beta chains sequenced from one sample in a study of blood T cell repertoires in COVID-19. Measured with immunoSEQ multiplex PCR; TCRdb has only the in-frame clones, and not every one. The table lists a few hundred thousand clones, more than 80% of them singletons, with around 1.1% in the top ten. Sequences were obtained from PBMCs or T cells enriched from blood (not recorded which). The receptors stem from a man younger than 40 who had recovered from COVID-19.

About this clone itself: This sample also contains other DNA sequences that code for the same CDR3. The chain joins TRBV5-1 to TRBJ2-7; no reliable D call. There are 13 residues in the CDR3. In germline, CDR1 is SGHRS, CDR2 YFSETQ. Trimming stripped 4 bases from V and 1 base from J, with 9 bases between. CDR3: CASSASGSYEQYF. In nucleotides, the CDR3 is TGCGCCAGCAGCGCCTCGGGTTCCTACGAGCAGTACTTC.

The J gene is TRBJ1-1, the V gene TRBV5-1; 8 bases line up with TRBD1. The CDR3 totals 16 residues. V gave up 3 bases and J gave up 0 bases; unmatched junction bases: 7. The germline V gene has CDR1 SGHRS and CDR2 YFSETQ. The CDR3 nucleotides are TGCGCCAGCAGCTCCGGACAGGGTGTTATGAACACTGAAGCTTTCTTT. Encoded protein: CASSSGQGVMNTEAFF.